Below, one T cell receptor (beta chain) is given with its context. Its cognate antigen is unknown. TCR beta rearrangements were amplified from peripheral blood genomic DNA. This entry comes from a study of T cell repertoires in aging, cancer and after chemotherapy. Study at large: Pre- and post-chemotherapy samples were paired from glioblastoma patients treated with temozolomide-based therapy. The whole study produced a dataset of roughly 8.8 million TCR reads.

Study results and caveats: Healthy donors lost TCR diversity with age mainly through richness, cancer patients through richness and evenness. Age-matched healthy donors had significantly more diverse, less clonal blood TCR repertoires than untreated cancer patients.

Multiplex touch-down PCR with TRB-A/B primers amplified rearranged V-D-J TRB sequences. TCRdb fed the multiplex PCR reads into MiXCR, producing one record per CDR3 protein. The table has some 2,000 distinct CDR3 sequences, around 28% seen once. The CDR3 sequence is 15 residues long. Per germline, CDR1 MNHEY and CDR2 SMNVEV (reference sequence). V lost 3 bases, J lost 0 bases, and 6 bases lay in between. Sequenced sample: blood. The chain links TRBV27 to TRBJ1-6; D remains ambiguous. This clonotype was sampled from a human donor with a solid tumor. The CDR3 loop reads CASSLVSSYNSPLHF. CDR3 nucleotides: TGTGCCAGCAGTTTGGTAAGCTCCTATAATTCACCCCTCCACTTT.